One and the same sample provided the 10 T cell receptor beta chains below, sequenced in a study of blood T cell repertoires in COVID-19. Sequencing was performed with immunoSEQ multiplex PCR; in TCRdb, only in-frame clones are kept and a portion is missing. The sample yields fewer than 650,000 clones, roughly 89% seen once. Sequencing input: peripheral blood. All receptors come from a woman between 45 and 65 years old with COVID-19, enrolled during active disease.

The chain recombines TRBV30 with TRBJ2-1; D may be TRBD2 (5 bases). This CDR3 contains 13 residues. The V gene lost 5 bases and the J gene lost 4 bases, with 12 bases spanning the gap. The germline V gene encodes CDR1 GTSNPN and CDR2 SVGIG (reference sequence). CDR3 in amino acids: CAWDGMGYNEQFF. Written as DNA, the CDR3 is TGTGCCTGGGACGGGATGGGGTACAATGAGCAGTTCTTC.

This clone was found a few times. In DNA form, the CDR3 reads TGTGCCAGTAGTATCCCAGTCTCTGGAAACACCATATATTTT. Translation gives CASSIPVSGNTIYF. The chain joins TRBV19 to TRBJ1-3; no firm D call. Germline values: CDR1 LNHDA, CDR2 SQIVND (reference sequence). CDR3 size: 14 residues. V was shortened by 3 bases and J by 0 bases, with 6 bases between the two germline ends.

The chain joins TRBV4-2 to TRBJ1-5; D is undetermined. The CDR3 loop spans 17 amino acids. Germline V gene lookup returns CDR1 LGHNA and CDR2 YNFKEQ. Trimming took off 3 bases at V and 1 base at J, with 16 bases between the two ends. CDR3 protein: CASSQDFLRVSNQPQHF. The CDR3 nucleotides are TGTGCCAGCAGCCAGGACTTCCTTCGCGTCAGCAATCAGCCCCAGCATTTT.

The rearrangement joins TRBV2 to TRBJ1-2; D remains ambiguous. CDR1 is SNHLY and CDR2 is FYNNEI in the germline V gene. This CDR3 has 11 amino acids. Deletions cut 8 bases from V and 8 bases from J, with 12 bases between. DNA of the CDR3: TGTGCCAGCTTCGGGAGGCTAGGCTACACCTTC. Translation gives CASFGRLGYTF.

The chain couples TRBV4-1 to TRBJ2-7, with unresolved D. The CDR3 length is 11 residues. Germline CDR1 MGHRA, CDR2 YSYEKL. V was shortened by 1 base and J by 6 bases, with 4 bases between the two germline ends. Written as DNA, the CDR3 is TGCGCCAGCAGCCAAGCGGGCGAGCAGTACTTC. It encodes CASSQAGEQYF.

This clone was recorded once. The gene calls are TRBV4-2 and TRBJ1-1; 8 bases are shared with TRBD1. The germline CDR1 and CDR2 sequences are LGHNA and YNFKEQ. The junction had 7 bases not matched to a gene; V was cut back by 3 bases and J by 4 bases. The CDR3 covers 15 residues. CDR3 bases: TGTGCCAGCAGCCACTGGACAGGGCGGCCCACTGAAGCTTTCTTT. It codes for CASSHWTGRPTEAFF.

Turning to this clone: At the DNA level, this CDR3 is encoded by other sequences in the same sample as well. The CDR3 DNA follows: TGCGCCAGCAGCTTGCGAGGGGGCACTGAAGCTTTCTTT. Protein: CASSLRGGTEAFF. V and J are TRBV5-1 and TRBJ1-1, with a possible D match to TRBD1 (6 bases). V gave up 1 base and J gave up 4 bases, with 8 bases separating them. Germline CDR1 and CDR2: SGHRS and YFSETQ. The CDR3 covers 13 residues. Drawing the rest from reference TRBV5-1 and TRBJ1-1, the complete variable domain is KAGVTQTPRYLIKTRGQQVTLSCSPISGHRSVSWYQQTPGQGLQFLFEYFSETQRNKGNFPGRFSGRQFSNSRSEMNVSTLELGDSALYLCASSLRGGTEAFFGQGTRLTVV.

A word on this clone: The sample carries other DNA sequences with the same CDR3. The rearrangement links TRBV7-9 to TRBJ1-4; 10 bases are a match to TRBD1. Looked up from germline, CDR1 is SEHNR and CDR2 is FQNEAQ (reference sequence). This CDR3 comprises 14 residues. V was pared by 4 bases and J by 5 bases, with 1 base of the junction left unmatched. Here the CDR3 DNA reads TGTGCCAGCAGCTCGGGACAGGGGAATGAAAAACTGTTTTTT. Translating it yields CASSSGQGNEKLFF.

The genes are TRBV9 and TRBJ2-3, with TRBD2 matching 8 bases. V was pared by 3 bases and J by 0 bases, with 3 bases of the junction left unmatched. The CDR3 covers 15 residues. Germline lookup yields CDR1 SGDLS and CDR2 YYNGEE. The CDR3 region is CASSAGGGSTDTQYF. The CDR3 DNA reads as TGTGCCAGCAGCGCCGGCGGGGGGAGCACAGATACGCAGTATTTT.

The sample holds one count of this clone. The genes are TRBV18 and TRBJ2-7; 11 bases fit TRBD2. Looked up from germline, CDR1 is KGHSH and CDR2 is LQKENI. The CDR3 spans 18 residues. The ends lost 2 bases at V and 2 bases at J; junction bases unmatched: 11. The CDR3 DNA is TGTGCCAGCTCACCAGGGGTCCTAACTAGCGGGGGTCCCTACGAGCAGTACTTC. Translated: CASSPGVLTSGGPYEQYF. Based on the CDR3 plus reference TRBV18 and TRBJ2-7, the full variable domain is NAGVMQNPRHLVRRRGQEARLRCSPMKGHSHVYWYRQLPEEGLKFMVYLQKENIIDESGMPKERFSAEFPKEGPSILRIQQVVRGDSAAYFCASSPGVLTSGGPYEQYFGPGTRLTVT.